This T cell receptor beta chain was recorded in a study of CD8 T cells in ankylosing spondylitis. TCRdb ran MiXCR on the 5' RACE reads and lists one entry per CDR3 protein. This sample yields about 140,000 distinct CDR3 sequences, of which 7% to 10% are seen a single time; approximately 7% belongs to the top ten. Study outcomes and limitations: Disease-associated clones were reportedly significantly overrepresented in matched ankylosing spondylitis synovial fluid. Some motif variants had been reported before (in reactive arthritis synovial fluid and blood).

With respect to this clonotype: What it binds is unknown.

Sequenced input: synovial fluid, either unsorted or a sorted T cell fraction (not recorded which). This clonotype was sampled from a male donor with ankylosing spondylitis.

This chain's CDR3 is CASSPQQTYEQYF. The CDR3, as DNA: TGTGCCAGCTCACCACAGCAGACCTACGAGCAGTACTTC. This chain joins TRBV18 and TRBJ2-7; D gene uncertain. Trimming left V 1 base short and J 2 bases short, with 6 bases between. The CDR3 extends over 13 amino acids. Germline CDR1 and CDR2: KGHSH and LQKENI.